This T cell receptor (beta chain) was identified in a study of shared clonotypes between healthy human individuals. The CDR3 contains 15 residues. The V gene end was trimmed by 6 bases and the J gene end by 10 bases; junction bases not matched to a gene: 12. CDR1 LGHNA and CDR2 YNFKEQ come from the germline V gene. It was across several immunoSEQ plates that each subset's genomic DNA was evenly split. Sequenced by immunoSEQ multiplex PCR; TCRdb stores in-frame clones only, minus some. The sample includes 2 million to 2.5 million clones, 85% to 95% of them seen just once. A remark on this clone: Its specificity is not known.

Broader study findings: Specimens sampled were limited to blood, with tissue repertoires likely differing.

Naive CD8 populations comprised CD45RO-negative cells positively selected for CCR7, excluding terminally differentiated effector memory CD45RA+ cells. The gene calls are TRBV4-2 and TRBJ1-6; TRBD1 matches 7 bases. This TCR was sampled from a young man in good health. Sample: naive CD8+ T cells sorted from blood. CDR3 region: CASRQTGPRESPLHF. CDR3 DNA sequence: TGTGCCAGCAGGCAGACAGGGCCACGAGAATCACCCCTCCACTTT.